These T cell receptor beta chains were read from a single sample in a study of T cells in Graves' hyperthyroidism and ophthalmopathy. TCRdb passed the multiplex PCR reads through MiXCR, listing each CDR3 protein once. The sample includes approximately 500,000 distinct CDR3 sequences, 46% of them seen just once. Specimen: peripheral blood or thyroid tissue (not recorded which). The receptors were gathered from a woman between 18 and 30 years old with Graves' hyperthyroidism. CDR3s leave out the opening cysteine and the closing phenylalanine or tryptophan. The order of the fields is CDR3 length, V gene, clone size, J gene, CDR3 protein. Clone size is not always given. Where it is, it says once, few, many or a class for expanded clones.

cdr3_length: 14
v_call: TRBV19
clone_size: .
j_call: .
cdr3_aa: ASSIEREGAYDEQF

cdr3_length: 12
v_call: TRBV20-1
clone_size: .
j_call: TRBJ2-5
cdr3_aa: SATSDTHQETQY

cdr3_length: 11
v_call: TRBV7-9
clone_size: .
j_call: .
cdr3_aa: ASKEGGLFEQF

cdr3_length: 12
v_call: TRBV19
clone_size: few
j_call: TRBJ1-6
cdr3_aa: ASRKTGSNSPLH

cdr3_length: 13
v_call: TRBV15
clone_size: .
j_call: TRBJ2-7
cdr3_aa: ATSPTADGGYEQY

cdr3_length: 9
v_call: TRBV27
clone_size: .
j_call: TRBJ1-5
cdr3_aa: ASGTNQPQH

cdr3_length: 14
v_call: TRBV29-1
clone_size: many
j_call: TRBJ2-7
cdr3_aa: SVQGGSTQNSYEQY

cdr3_length: 12
v_call: TRBV7-3
clone_size: .
j_call: TRBJ2-5
cdr3_aa: ASSPTGGIETQY

cdr3_length: 15
v_call: TRBV4-3
clone_size: .
j_call: TRBJ2-7
cdr3_aa: ASSQGRTSADTGEQY

cdr3_length: 15
v_call: TRBV20-1
clone_size: few
j_call: TRBJ1-3
cdr3_aa: SAPKNTQRHSGNTIY

cdr3_length: 14
v_call: TRBV7-9
clone_size: .
j_call: TRBJ1-4
cdr3_aa: AGSFPPGGMHEKLF

cdr3_length: 14
v_call: TRBV29-1
clone_size: .
j_call: TRBJ2-6
cdr3_aa: SQKGLAGSGANVLT

cdr3_length: 12
v_call: TRBV5-1
clone_size: many
j_call: TRBJ2-5
cdr3_aa: ASSLWDSWETQY

cdr3_length: 13
v_call: TRBV7-9
clone_size: .
j_call: TRBJ1-6
cdr3_aa: ASSHGATGNSPLH

cdr3_length: 11
v_call: TRBV15
clone_size: many
j_call: TRBJ2-5
cdr3_aa: ATSMDIQETQY

cdr3_length: 12
v_call: TRBV20-1
clone_size: .
j_call: TRBJ1-5
cdr3_aa: SAFVGDSNQPQH

cdr3_length: 11
v_call: TRBV20-1
clone_size: once
j_call: TRBJ1-5
cdr3_aa: SARDPAKGAQH

cdr3_length: 11
v_call: TRBV6-2/TRBV6-3
clone_size: many
j_call: TRBJ1-5
cdr3_aa: ASTSGLNQPQH